This passage covers 18 T cell receptor beta chains from one sample sequenced in a study of lymphopenia after photon versus proton radiotherapy. Profiled with immunoSEQ multiplex PCR; TCRdb holds only in-frame clones, not every one. The sample yields about 55,000 clones, roughly 80% seen once. The material sequenced was peripheral blood, taken from a patient treated with proton-based radiotherapy. These receptors originate from a man aged 55 to 70 with pancreatic cancer.

The chain couples TRBV5-1 to TRBJ2-5, with D hard to call. V was clipped by 0 bases and J by 1 base, with 10 bases between them. From germline, CDR1 is SGHRS and CDR2 YFSETQ. The CDR3 runs to 15 residues. This CDR3 is CASSLAGLSQETQYF. The CDR3 region has the DNA TGCGCCAGCAGCTTGGCCGGGCTATCCCAAGAGACCCAGTACTTC.

V usage is TRBV30 and J usage is TRBJ2-7; D uncertain. The V gene lost 3 bases and the J gene lost 1 base, with 4 bases spanning the gap. Germline-derived CDR1 and CDR2 are GTSNPN and SVGIG (reference sequence). The CDR3 is made up of 11 amino acids. DNA of the CDR3: TGTGCCTGGAGAGGTTCCTACGAGCAGTACTTC. This gives the protein CAWRGSYEQYF.

The chain combines TRBV5-1 with TRBJ2-1; 7 bases fit TRBD2. The CDR3 length is 14 residues. Unmatched junction bases numbered 6, after V lost 0 bases and J lost 9 bases. Per germline, CDR1 SGHRS and CDR2 YFSETQ. The CDR3 DNA follows: TGCGCCAGCAGCTTGGAGGTTACGGGAGGTGAGCAGTTCTTC. This encodes CASSLEVTGGEQFF.

This rearrangement joins TRBV18 to TRBJ1-3, with D perhaps matching TRBD1 (5 bases). CDR1 and CDR2 (germline): KGHSH, LQKENI. This CDR3 region has 14 residues. V lost 6 bases to trimming and J lost 1 base, with 10 bases between them. The CDR3 here is CASSPQGSGNTIYF. CDR3 DNA: TGTGCCAGCTCTCCTCAGGGTTCTGGAAACACCATATATTTT.

V gene TRBV27 combines with J gene TRBJ1-3, with D perhaps TRBD1 (5 bases). The germline V gene has CDR1 MNHEY and CDR2 SMNVEV (reference sequence). The length of the CDR3 is 17 residues. The germline V and J ends were trimmed by 0 bases and 3 bases, with 15 bases remaining between them. Written as DNA, the CDR3 is TGTGCCAGCAGTTTATCCCCCTGGGGTGGGGGTGGAAACACCATATATTTT. It codes for CASSLSPWGGGGNTIYF.

The V call is TRBV10-2, the J call TRBJ2-3; 14 bases fit TRBD2. The CDR3 loop spans 18 amino acids. Germline CDR1 is WSHSY and CDR2 is SAAADI. The V gene end was trimmed by 6 bases and the J gene end by 4 bases; junction bases not matched to a gene: 12. As DNA, the CDR3 is TGCGCCAGCAGGGGACTAGCGGGAGTAGATGCCCCCCCAGATACGCAGTATTTT. Protein sequence: CASRGLAGVDAPPDTQYF.

V and J are TRBV6-6 and TRBJ1-1; possibly TRBD1 for D (6 bases). Germline CDR1 and CDR2: MNHNY and SVGAGI (reference sequence). The ends were cut back, 7 bases at V and 1 base at J, with 16 bases in the middle. This CDR3 has 15 amino acids. CDR3 sequence (DNA): TGTGCCAGCACCTCATTAGGACAGAGGAACACTGAAGCTTTCTTT. It translates to CASTSLGQRNTEAFF.

This rearrangement joins TRBV28 to TRBJ2-3; D possibly corresponds to TRBD2 (6 bases). CDR1 MDHEN and CDR2 SYDVKM come from the germline V gene. CDR3 length: 15 amino acids. Trimming shortened V by 5 bases and J by 5 bases, and 17 bases separated the two germline ends. Here the CDR3 reads CASSRELREIDTQYF. CDR3 bases: TGTGCCAGCAGTCGTGAGCTCCGGGAGATAGATACGCAGTATTTT.

J is TRBJ2-7 and V is TRBV7-6; D unclear. V lost 1 base and J lost 1, with 11 bases in between. The CDR3 is 15 residues long. Germline V gene lookup returns CDR1 SGHVS and CDR2 FNYEAQ. The CDR3 here is CASSLGYSNSYEQYF. CDR3 sequence (DNA): TGTGCCAGCAGCTTAGGTTACAGCAATTCCTACGAGCAGTACTTC.

The rearrangement links TRBV15 to TRBJ1-5; the D gene is possibly TRBD1 (5 bases). The CDR3 is made up of 16 amino acids. The V end was cut by 5 bases, the J end by 0 bases, with 14 bases between. CDR1 LNHNV and CDR2 YYDKDF come from the germline V gene (reference sequence). This chain's CDR3 is CATSELGGASNQPQHF. For the CDR3, the DNA is TGTGCCACCAGCGAACTGGGTGGGGCTAGCAATCAGCCCCAGCATTTT.

The chain is built from TRBV9 and TRBJ2-2, with D unresolved. The CDR3 sequence is 14 residues long. V dropped 5 bases and J dropped 2 bases, with 10 bases sitting between them. The germline V gene has CDR1 SGDLS and CDR2 YYNGEE. The CDR3 DNA sequence: TGTGCCAGCAGGGATGATATAAACACCGGGGAGCTGTTTTTT. Protein sequence: CASRDDINTGELFF.

This sequence joins TRBV4-2 and TRBJ1-3; maybe TRBD1 (5 bases). The ends were cut back, 6 bases at V and 2 bases at J, with 8 bases in the middle. This CDR3 is 13 amino acids long. The germline CDR1 and CDR2 sequences are LGHNA and YNFKEQ. CDR3: CASRVGPGNTIYF. The CDR3 bases are TGTGCCAGCAGGGTGGGACCTGGAAACACCATATATTTT.

The CDR3 here is CASSTRQGRADTQYF. CDR3 nucleotides: TGTGCCAGCTCTACTAGACAGGGGAGAGCAGATACGCAGTATTTT. The chain employs TRBV18 and TRBJ2-3; 8 bases fit TRBD1. Germline assignment: CDR1 KGHSH and CDR2 LQKENI. This CDR3 comprises 15 residues. Unmatched junction bases numbered 9, after V lost 6 bases and J lost 4 bases.

The chain carries TRBV11-1 and TRBJ2-1; D possibly corresponds to TRBD2 (5 bases). V was trimmed by 2 bases and J by 8 bases, leaving 13 bases between them. The CDR3 loop spans 14 amino acids. Germline CDR1 SGHAT, CDR2 FQDESV (reference sequence). CDR3 sequence (DNA): TGTGCCAGCAGCTTAAGGCGGAGAGGGTATGAGCAGTTCTTC. Protein: CASSLRRRGYEQFF.

The V gene is TRBV5-1, the J gene TRBJ1-2; TRBD1 aligns across 8 bases. This CDR3 region has 16 residues. V lost 0 bases, J lost 4 bases, and 8 bases stayed unmatched. Germline values: CDR1 SGHRS, CDR2 YFSETQ. The CDR3 DNA reads as TGCGCCAGCAGCTTGGCCGGGACAGGCCTTCTCTATGGCTACACCTTC. Translating it yields CASSLAGTGLLYGYTF.

This clone has more than one count but fewer than ten. Other DNA sequences from this sample encode an identical CDR3 as well. This rearrangement joins TRBV28 to TRBJ2-7; D not certain. V lost 4 bases to trimming and J lost 4 bases, with 8 bases between them. CDR3 length: 12 amino acids. Germline lookup yields CDR1 MDHEN and CDR2 SYDVKM. CDR3 sequence: CASSSLRYEQYF. In nucleotides, the CDR3 is TGTGCCAGCAGTTCCTTACGTTACGAGCAGTACTTC.

V is TRBV28 and J is TRBJ1-2, with D maybe TRBD1 (5 bases). The germline V gene has CDR1 MDHEN and CDR2 SYDVKM. Trimming removed 8 bases at V and 8 bases at J, with 18 bases between. The CDR3 totals 13 residues. CDR3 DNA: TGTGCCAGCGCGGGGGGAGGTCGGAGGGGCTACACCTTC. Translated, it gives CASAGGGRRGYTF.

V gene TRBV6-5 combines with J gene TRBJ1-5; no reliable D call. Per the germline V gene, CDR1 is MNHEY and CDR2 is SVGAGI. The germline V and J ends were trimmed by 5 bases and 0 bases, with 11 bases remaining between them. This CDR3 is 15 amino acids long. DNA for the CDR3: TGTGCCAGCAGTAAGGGAGGAGGTAGCAATCAGCCCCAGCATTTT. Its protein is CASSKGGGSNQPQHF.